The clone carrying this T cell receptor beta chain was counted at least ten times. Germline CDR1 reads SQVTM; CDR2 reads ANQGSEA. With 3 bases clipped from V and 3 bases from J, the junction kept 8 bases outside the gene matches. This CDR3 has 16 amino acids. This sample was taken from a study of molecular identifiers for immune sequencing clone quantification. Each CDR3 protein is one row after TCRdb ran MiXCR on the PCR reads. Of approximately 550,000 distinct CDR3 sequences listed, roughly 23% are singletons. V usage is TRBV29-1 and J usage is TRBJ2-3, with 11 nucleotides matching TRBD2. Sample: naive CD8+ T cells from blood, with Jurkat cell RNA spiked in. The subset: FACS-sorted CD8+CD4-CCR7+CD45RA+ naive T cells. This TCR derives from a human donor in good health. Some libraries in this study had Jurkat cell RNA spiked in. CDR3 in DNA: TGCAGCGTTGATGAGGGCACTAGCGGGAGAACAGATACGCAGTATTTT. This translates into CSVDEGTSGRTDTQYF.